A selection of T cell receptor beta chains follows, all from one sample in a study of blood T cell repertoires in COVID-19. TCRdb keeps only in-frame clones here, not all; method: immunoSEQ multiplex PCR. The sample holds some 280,000 clones; under 90% are singletons and the top ten take 0.94%. Input material: peripheral blood. The source is a woman between 40 and 55 years old who had recovered from COVID-19. CDR3s include the opening cysteine and the closing phenylalanine or tryptophan. A D gene is named only where the DNA matches it firmly. Not all rows give a size; the values are once, few, many and, for expanded clones, a class.

V gene	J gene	clone size	CDR3 length	D gene	CDR3 DNA	CDR3 protein
TRBV5-1	TRBJ1-2	.	15	TRBD1	TGCGCCAGCAGCCGGGGGACAGAACGGGGCTATGGCTACACCTTC	CASSRGTERGYGYTF
TRBV10-3	TRBJ1-2	.	14	TRBD1	TGTGCCATCAAAGGGACAGGCGAACCCTATGGCTACACCTTC	CAIKGTGEPYGYTF
TRBV24-1	TRBJ1-2	.	14	.	TGTGCCACCAGTGGGCCCCCAGGGAACTATGGCTACACCTTC	CATSGPPGNYGYTF
TRBV7-3	TRBJ2-1	few	15	TRBD2	TGTGCCAGCAGCCCCATCGCGGGAGCCTACAATGAGCAGTTCTTC	CASSPIAGAYNEQFF
TRBV29-1	TRBJ2-1	once	17	TRBD2	TGCAGCGTTGAAGCCGGGACTAGCGGGAGAGCAGGCAATGAGCAGTTCTTC	CSVEAGTSGRAGNEQFF
TRBV9	TRBJ1-1	many	18	.	TGTGCCAGCAGCGTAGGTGCGGGGGCCGGGTATTCGGGCACTGAAGCTTTCTTT	CASSVGAGAGYSGTEAFF
TRBV25-1	TRBJ2-1	.	15	TRBD2	TGTGCCAGCAGTGAAAGCGGGGTAGCGGGAGATGAGCAGTTCTTC	CASSESGVAGDEQFF
TRBV6-2/TRBV6-3	TRBJ1-1	.	15	TRBD1	TGTGCCAGCAGTTGGGGGAAGACAGGGGGGACTGAAGCTTTCTTT	CASSWGKTGGTEAFF
TRBV7-2	TRBJ1-3	once	16	TRBD1	TGTGCCAGCAGCTTAACCGGGACAGGGGCCTCAAACACCATATATTTT	CASSLTGTGASNTIYF
TRBV18	TRBJ2-4	.	16	TRBD1	TGTGCCAGCTCACCACCAACGGGACAGGGAGAAAACATTCAGTACTTC	CASSPPTGQGENIQYF